This T cell receptor (beta chain) was found in a study of blood T cell repertoires in COVID-19. Across the study: Spain, Italy and the United States supplied samples that represented acute and convalescent COVID-19. In each case, the material was cDNA or gDNA derived from T cells, B-cell-depleted T cells, or PBMCs.

The V end was cut by 7 bases, the J end by 5 bases, with 17 bases between. The CDR3 extends over 14 amino acids. CDR1 SEHNR and CDR2 FQNEAQ come from the germline V gene (reference sequence). In this sample, this clone turned up a few times. In the original processing: Reference gene primer amplification gave nucleated cell count estimates. TCRdb's copy holds only in-frame clones and misses some; the assay was immunoSEQ multiplex PCR. V, J and clone size were drawn from that table, and D and trimming were deduced from the DNA. The data contain about 190,000 clones, 90% of them singletons. The gene calls are TRBV7-9 and TRBJ1-1; D gene uncertain. The sequence was collected from a man aged 45 to 65 with acute or convalescent COVID-19. Input material: peripheral blood. CDR3 bases: TGTGCCAGCACCCCCCTCCGGGTTGGGACTGAAGCTTTCTTT. Translation: CASTPLRVGTEAFF.